This TCR beta chain was recorded in a study of OX40 agonist ivuxolimab in advanced cancers. Study-wide background: Patients were infused with ivuxolimab every 2 weeks at 0.01 to 10 mg/kg. Findings of the study overall: CD8+ T cells averaged more expanded clones than CD4+. Clones of CD4+ and CD8+ blood T cells grew by week 6 at doses of 0.1 to 3.0 mg/kg.

Using immunoSEQ multiplex PCR, the repertoire was profiled, and TCRdb retains in-frame clones only, with some absent. Among some 70,000 clones listed, around 80% were seen once. Comments on this clone: Its antigen is as yet unknown.

The germline V gene has CDR1 SGHTA and CDR2 FQGTGA. The V end was cut by 5 bases, the J end by 3 bases, with 11 bases between. The CDR3 consists of 13 residues. Samples of blood were obtained at baseline, on cycle 4 day 1, and on cycle 7 day 1. The genes are TRBV7-3 and TRBJ2-7; perhaps TRBD1 as D (5 bases). The receptor comes from an adult with an advanced solid tumor such as melanoma, head and neck, liver or kidney cancer. The input for sequencing was CD4+ or CD8+ T cells sorted from blood, taken in a trial of the OX40 agonist ivuxolimab. CDR3 region: CASSPQGGYEQYF. The CDR3 coding sequence is TGTGCCAGCAGCCCTCAGGGTGGCTACGAGCAGTACTTC.